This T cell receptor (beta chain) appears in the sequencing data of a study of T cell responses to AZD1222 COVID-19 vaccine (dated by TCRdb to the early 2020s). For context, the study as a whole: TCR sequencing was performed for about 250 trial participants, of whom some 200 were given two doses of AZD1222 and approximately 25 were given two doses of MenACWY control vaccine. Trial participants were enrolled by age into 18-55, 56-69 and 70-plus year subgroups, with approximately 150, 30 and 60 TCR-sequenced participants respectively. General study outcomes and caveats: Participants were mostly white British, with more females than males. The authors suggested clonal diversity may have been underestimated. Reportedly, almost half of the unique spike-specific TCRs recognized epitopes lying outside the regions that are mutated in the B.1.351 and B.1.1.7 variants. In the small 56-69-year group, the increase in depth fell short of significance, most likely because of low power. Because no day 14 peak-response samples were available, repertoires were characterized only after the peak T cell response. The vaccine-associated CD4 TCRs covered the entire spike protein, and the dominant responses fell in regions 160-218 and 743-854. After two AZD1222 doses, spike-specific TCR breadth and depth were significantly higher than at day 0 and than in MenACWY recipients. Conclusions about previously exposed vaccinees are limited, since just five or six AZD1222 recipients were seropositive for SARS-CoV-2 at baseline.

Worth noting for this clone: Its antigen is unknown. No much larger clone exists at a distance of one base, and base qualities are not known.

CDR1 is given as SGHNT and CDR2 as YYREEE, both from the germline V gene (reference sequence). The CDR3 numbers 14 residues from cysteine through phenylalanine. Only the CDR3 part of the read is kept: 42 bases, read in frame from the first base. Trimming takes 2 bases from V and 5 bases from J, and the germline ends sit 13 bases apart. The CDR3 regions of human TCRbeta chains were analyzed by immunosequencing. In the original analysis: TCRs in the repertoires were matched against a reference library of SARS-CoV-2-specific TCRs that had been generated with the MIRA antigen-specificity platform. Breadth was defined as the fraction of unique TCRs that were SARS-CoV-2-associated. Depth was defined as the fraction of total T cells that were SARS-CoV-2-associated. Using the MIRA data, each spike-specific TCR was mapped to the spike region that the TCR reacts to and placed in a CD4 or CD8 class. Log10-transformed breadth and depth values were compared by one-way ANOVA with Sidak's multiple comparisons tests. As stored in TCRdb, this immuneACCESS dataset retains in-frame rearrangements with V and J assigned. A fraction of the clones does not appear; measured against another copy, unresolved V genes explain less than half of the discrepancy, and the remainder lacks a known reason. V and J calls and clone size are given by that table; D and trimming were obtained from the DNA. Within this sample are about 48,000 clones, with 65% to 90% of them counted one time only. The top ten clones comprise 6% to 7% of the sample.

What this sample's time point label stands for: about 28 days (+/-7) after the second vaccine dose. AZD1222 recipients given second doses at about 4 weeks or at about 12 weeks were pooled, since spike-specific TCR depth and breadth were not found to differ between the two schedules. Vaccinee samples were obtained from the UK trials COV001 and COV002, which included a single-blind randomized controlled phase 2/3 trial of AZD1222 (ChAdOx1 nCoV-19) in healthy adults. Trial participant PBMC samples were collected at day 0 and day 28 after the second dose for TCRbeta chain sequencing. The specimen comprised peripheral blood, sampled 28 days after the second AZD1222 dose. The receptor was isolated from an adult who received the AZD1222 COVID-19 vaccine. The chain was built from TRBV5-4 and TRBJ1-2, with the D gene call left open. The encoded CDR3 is CASSLGKELYGYTF. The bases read TGTGCCAGCAGCTTAGGCAAGGAACTGTATGGCTACACCTTC.